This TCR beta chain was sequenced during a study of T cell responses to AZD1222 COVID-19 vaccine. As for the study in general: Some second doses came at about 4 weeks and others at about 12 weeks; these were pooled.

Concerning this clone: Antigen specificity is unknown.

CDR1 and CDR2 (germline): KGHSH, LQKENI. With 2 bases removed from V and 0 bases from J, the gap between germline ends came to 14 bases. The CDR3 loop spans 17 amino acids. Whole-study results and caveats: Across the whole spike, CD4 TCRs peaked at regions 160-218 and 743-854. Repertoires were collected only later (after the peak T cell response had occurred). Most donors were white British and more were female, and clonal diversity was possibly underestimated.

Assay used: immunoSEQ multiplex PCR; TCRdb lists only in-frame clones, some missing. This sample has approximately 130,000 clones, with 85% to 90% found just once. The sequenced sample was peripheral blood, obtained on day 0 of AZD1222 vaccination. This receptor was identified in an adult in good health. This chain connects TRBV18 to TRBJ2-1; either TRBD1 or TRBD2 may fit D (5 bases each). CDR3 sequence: CASSPMGPLSSYNEQFF. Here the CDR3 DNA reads TGTGCCAGCTCACCAATGGGACCTCTCAGCTCCTACAATGAGCAGTTCTTC.